These 7 T cell receptor beta chains share one sample of origin, sequenced in a study of T cells in Graves' hyperthyroidism and ophthalmopathy. Amplification of TCR beta CDR3 regions was performed using RNA transcripts as template. When the TCR CDR3 underwent first-round RT-PCR, the HTBI primer set was used. TCRdb re-analysed the multiplex PCR reads in MiXCR, keeping a single row per CDR3 protein. The profile shows over 200,000 distinct CDR3 sequences, more than 12% of them singletons. Material: blood. All receptors derive from a woman aged 40 to 55 with Graves' hyperthyroidism that later progressed to Graves' ophthalmopathy.

This clonotype has ten or more counts. The chain recombines TRBV20-1 with TRBJ2-1, with a possible D match to TRBD2 (5 bases). The CDR3 covers 16 residues. Germline-derived CDR1 and CDR2 are DFQATT and SNEGSKA (reference sequence). V lost 5 bases to trimming and J lost 0 bases, with 17 bases between them. The CDR3 nucleotides read TGCAGTGCTCCCCTGACGGGGTCGAGCTCCTACAATGAGCAGTTCTTC. Translation gives CSAPLTGSSSYNEQFF.

This clonotype has ten or more counts. The CDR3 is CASNAGGPVYEQFF. The CDR3 DNA reads TGTGCCAGCAATGCGGGAGGGCCGGTATATGAGCAGTTCTTC. The rearrangement joins TRBV28 to TRBJ2-1; 9 positions agree with TRBD2. Germline CDR1 MDHEN, CDR2 SYDVKM. The CDR3 is 14 residues long. The V and J ends lost 7 bases and 8 bases, in that order; junction bases with no gene match: 9. The whole variable domain, remainder taken from reference TRBV28 and TRBJ2-1, is DVKVTQSSRYLVKRTGEKVFLECVQDMDHENMFWYRQDPGLGLRLIYFSYDVKMKEKGDIPEGYSVSREKKERFSLILESASTNQTSMYLCASNAGGPVYEQFFGPGTRLTVL.

This clonotype came up many times. The chain is built from TRBV6-1 and TRBJ1-5; 9 bases fit TRBD1. CDR1 and CDR2 (germline): MNHNS, SASEGT. There are 16 residues in the CDR3. The junction had 12 bases not matched to a gene; V was cut back by 6 bases and J by 6 bases. Written as DNA, the CDR3 is TGTGCCAGCAGCTGTCCGACAGGGGGGGAAAGTCAGCCCCAGCATTTT. As protein: CASSCPTGGESQPQHF.

V gene TRBV28 combines with J gene TRBJ1-1; TRBD1 is a possible D gene (6 bases). The CDR3 runs to 13 residues. CDR1 and CDR2 from the germline V gene are MDHEN and SYDVKM. Trimming cost V 6 bases and J 6 bases, with 14 bases left between them. The CDR3 loop is CASRTGGVPEAFF. For the CDR3, the DNA is TGTGCCAGCAGGACAGGAGGCGTTCCTGAAGCTTTCTTT.

This clonotype was observed a handful of times. The chain combines TRBV5-1 with TRBJ1-1; D call uncertain. This CDR3 has 13 residues. The germline V and J ends were trimmed by 1 base and 11 bases, with 15 bases remaining between them. CDR1 and CDR2 from the germline V gene are SGHRS and YFSETQ. The CDR3 sequence is CASSLSRSPRAFF. CDR3 coding DNA: TGCGCCAGCAGCTTGTCTCGATCCCCTAGGGCTTTCTTT.

This clonotype was recorded many times. The V and J genes are TRBV6-9 and TRBJ2-5, with 13 bases fitting TRBD2. CDR3 length: 16 amino acids. V gave up 5 bases and J gave up 5 bases; unmatched junction bases: 8. Per germline, CDR1 MNHGY and CDR2 SVAAGI. The CDR3 DNA reads as TGTGCCAGCAGTCACGCGGGACTAGCGGGATTTGAGACCCAGTACTTC. Translating it yields CASSHAGLAGFETQYF.

This clonotype was recorded many times. The V and J genes are TRBV11-2 and TRBJ2-1; perhaps TRBD2 as D (7 bases). The germline V gene has CDR1 SGHAT and CDR2 FQNNGV. V shed 5 bases and J shed 4 bases, with 21 bases lying between them. This CDR3 is 17 amino acids long. DNA of the CDR3: TGTGCCAGCAGCGCAGAGGGGGGGGGGGCTTATTACAATGAGCAGTTCTTC. Its protein product is CASSAEGGGAYYNEQFF.